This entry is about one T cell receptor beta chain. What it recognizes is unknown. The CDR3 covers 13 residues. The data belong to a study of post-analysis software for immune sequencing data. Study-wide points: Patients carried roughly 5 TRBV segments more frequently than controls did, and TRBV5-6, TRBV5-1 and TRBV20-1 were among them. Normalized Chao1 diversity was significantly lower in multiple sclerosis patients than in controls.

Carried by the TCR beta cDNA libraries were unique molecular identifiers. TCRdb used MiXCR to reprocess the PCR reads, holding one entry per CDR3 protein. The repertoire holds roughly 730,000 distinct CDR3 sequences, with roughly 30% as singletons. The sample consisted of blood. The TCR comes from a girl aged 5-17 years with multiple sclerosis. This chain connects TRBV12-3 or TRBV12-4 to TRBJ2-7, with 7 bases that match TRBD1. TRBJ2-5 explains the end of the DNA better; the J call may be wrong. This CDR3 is CASSRRDRETQYF. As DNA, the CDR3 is TGTGCCAGCAGTCGAAGGGACAGAGAGACCCAGTACTTC.